The clone carrying this T cell receptor beta chain was seen a handful of times. Its antigen is still unknown. This CDR3 has 14 amino acids. CDR1 and CDR2 (germline): ENHRY, SYGVKD. The V end was cut by 6 bases, the J end by 0 bases, with 12 bases between. The record originates from a study of post-analysis software for immune sequencing data. Overall study results and limits: Significantly lower normalized Chao1 diversity was found in patients with multiple sclerosis relative to controls. The study found TRBV5-6, TRBV5-1 and TRBV20-1 among five or six TRBV segments more frequent in patients than controls.

The library was made from cDNA and included unique molecular identifiers. TCRdb fed the PCR reads into MiXCR, producing one record per CDR3 protein. The sample lists more than 350,000 distinct CDR3 sequences; approximately 37% were seen once. This TCR was recovered from a girl aged 2-10 years with multiple sclerosis. The rearrangement joins TRBV10-3 to TRBJ2-7; D is unresolved. Sequencing used blood. Here the CDR3 reads CAIRPIGISYEQYF. The CDR3 nucleotides read TGTGCCATCAGGCCGATTGGTATCTCCTACGAGCAGTACTTC.